The clone carrying this T cell receptor beta chain was counted a few times. Germline CDR1 reads SNHLY; CDR2 reads FYNNEI. Trimming pared 6 bases from V and 0 bases from J, leaving 15 bases between. The CDR3 extends over 15 amino acids. The data belong to a study of human T cells and chemical hapten exposure. Study-wide context: Cases of alopecia areata, totalis or universalis occurred in a predominantly female patient group.

Time point given: patch test 2, 6 weeks after DPC sensitization. Stated treatment: therapeutic diphenylcyclopropenone sensitization with weekly scalp DPC. TCRdb reanalysed the RACE reads using MiXCR and keeps one entry per CDR3 protein. The data contain fewer than 150,000 distinct CDR3 sequences, roughly 12% of them singletons. This sample comprised whole blood, obtained in connection with sensitization to the hapten diphenylcyclopropenone (DPC). This receptor was taken from a woman in her forties or fifties with alopecia areata. Some clones in this sample may be carry-over from other donors' samples. The chain links TRBV2 to TRBJ2-7; D is uncertain. The CDR3 protein is CASRARILSSYEQYF. In DNA form, the CDR3 reads TGTGCCAGCAGGGCCCGTATCTTGAGCTCCTACGAGCAGTACTTC.